This T cell receptor (beta chain) was profiled in a study of blood T cell repertoires in COVID-19. The wider study: Acute-phase and convalescent COVID-19 samples originated in the United States, Italy and Spain. PBMCs, B-cell-depleted T cells, or T cells provided the cDNA or gDNA that made up the material.

Participants classified as exposed had met a COVID-19 case within 2 weeks before study entry. V was pared by 5 bases and J by 0 bases, with 7 bases of the junction left unmatched. From germline, CDR1 is GTSNPN and CDR2 SVGIG (reference sequence). This CDR3 contains 15 residues. The data were produced by immunoSEQ multiplex PCR, yet TCRdb's version contains in-frame clones alone and is incomplete. Among some 320,000 clones listed, about 85% were seen once. The sequence was obtained from a woman in her twenties or thirties who had been exposed to COVID-19. Sequencing used PBMCs or T cells enriched from blood (not recorded which). This chain links TRBV30 with TRBJ1-3; 7 nucleotides align to TRBD1. CDR3 region: CAWDGTDISGNTIYF. The CDR3 region has the DNA TGTGCCTGGGACGGGACAGACATCTCTGGAAACACCATATATTTT.